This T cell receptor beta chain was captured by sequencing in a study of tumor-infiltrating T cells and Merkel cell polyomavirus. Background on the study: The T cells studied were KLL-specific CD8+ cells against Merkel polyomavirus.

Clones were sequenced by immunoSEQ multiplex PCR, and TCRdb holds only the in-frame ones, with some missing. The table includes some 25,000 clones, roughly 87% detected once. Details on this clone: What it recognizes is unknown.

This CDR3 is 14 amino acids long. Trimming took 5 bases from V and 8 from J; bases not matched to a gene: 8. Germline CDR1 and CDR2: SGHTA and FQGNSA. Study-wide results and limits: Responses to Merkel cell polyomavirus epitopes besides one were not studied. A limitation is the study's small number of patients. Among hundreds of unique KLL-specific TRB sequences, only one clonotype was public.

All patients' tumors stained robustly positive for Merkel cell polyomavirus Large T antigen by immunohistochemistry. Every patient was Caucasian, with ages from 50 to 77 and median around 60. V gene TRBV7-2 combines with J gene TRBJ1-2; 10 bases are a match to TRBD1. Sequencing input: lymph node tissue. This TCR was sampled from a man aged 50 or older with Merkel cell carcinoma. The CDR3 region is CASSNRDRGRGYTF. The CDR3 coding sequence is TGTGCCAGCAGCAACCGGGACAGGGGTCGCGGCTACACCTTC.